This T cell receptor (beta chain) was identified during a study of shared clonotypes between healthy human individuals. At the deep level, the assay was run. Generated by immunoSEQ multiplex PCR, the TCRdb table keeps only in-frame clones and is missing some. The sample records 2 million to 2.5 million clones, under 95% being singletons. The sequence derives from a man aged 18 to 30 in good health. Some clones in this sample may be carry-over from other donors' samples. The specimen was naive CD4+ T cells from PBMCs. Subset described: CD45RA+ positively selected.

CDR3 residues: CASSPQGLNEKLFF. CDR3 coding DNA: TGTGCCAGCAGCCCTCAGGGTCTAAATGAAAAACTGTTTTTT. This chain joins TRBV5-5 and TRBJ1-4, with D maybe TRBD1 (5 bases). This CDR3 comprises 14 residues. V was shortened by 4 bases and J by 5 bases, with 12 bases between the two germline ends. Germline V gene sequence: CDR1 SGHKS, CDR2 YYEKEE (reference sequence).